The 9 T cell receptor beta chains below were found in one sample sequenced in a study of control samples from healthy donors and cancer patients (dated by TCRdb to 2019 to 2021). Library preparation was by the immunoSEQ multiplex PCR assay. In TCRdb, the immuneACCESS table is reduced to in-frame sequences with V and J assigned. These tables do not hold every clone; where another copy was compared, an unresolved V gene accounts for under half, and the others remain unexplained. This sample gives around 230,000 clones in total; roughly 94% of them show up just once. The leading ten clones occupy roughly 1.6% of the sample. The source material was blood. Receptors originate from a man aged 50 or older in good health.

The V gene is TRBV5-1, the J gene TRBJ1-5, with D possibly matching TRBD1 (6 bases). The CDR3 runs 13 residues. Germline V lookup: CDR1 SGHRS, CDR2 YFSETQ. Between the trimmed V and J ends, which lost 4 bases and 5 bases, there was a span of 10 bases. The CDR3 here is CASSIQGDQPQHF. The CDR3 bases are TGCGCCAGCAGCATACAGGGTGATCAGCCCCAGCATTTT. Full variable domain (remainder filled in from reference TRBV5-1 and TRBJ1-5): KAGVTQTPRYLIKTRGQQVTLSCSPISGHRSVSWYQQTPGQGLQFLFEYFSETQRNKGNFPGRFSGRQFSNSRSEMNVSTLELGDSALYLCASSIQGDQPQHFGDGTRLSIL.

The CDR3 coding sequence is TGTGCCAGCAGCTTGGCCGGGACGGCTGAAAAACTGTTTTTT. Encoded protein: CASSLAGTAEKLFF. This chain joins TRBV5-4 and TRBJ1-4; possibly TRBD1 for D (5 bases). Germline V gene lookup returns CDR1 SGHNT and CDR2 YYREEE (reference sequence). The CDR3 loop spans 14 amino acids. V gave up 0 bases and J gave up 7 bases, with 10 bases separating them.

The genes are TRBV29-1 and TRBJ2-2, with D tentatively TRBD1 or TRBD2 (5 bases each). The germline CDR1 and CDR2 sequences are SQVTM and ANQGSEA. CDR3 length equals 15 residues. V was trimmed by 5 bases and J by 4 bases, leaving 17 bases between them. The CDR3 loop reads CSVRDTTRGTGELFF. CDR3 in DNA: TGCAGCGTTAGGGATACGACGAGGGGCACCGGGGAGCTGTTTTTT.

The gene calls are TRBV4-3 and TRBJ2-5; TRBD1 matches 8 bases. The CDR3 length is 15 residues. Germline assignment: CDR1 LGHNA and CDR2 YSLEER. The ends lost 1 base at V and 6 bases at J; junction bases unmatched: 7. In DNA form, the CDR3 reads TGCGCCAGCAGCCAAGGTCGAGGACAGGGAAAGACCCAGTACTTC. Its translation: CASSQGRGQGKTQYF.

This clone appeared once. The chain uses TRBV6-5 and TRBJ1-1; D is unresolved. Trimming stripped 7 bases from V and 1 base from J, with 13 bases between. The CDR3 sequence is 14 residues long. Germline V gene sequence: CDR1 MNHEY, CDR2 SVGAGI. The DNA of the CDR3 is TGTGCCAGCACCCCGCCAGCAAAGAACACTGAAGCTTTCTTT. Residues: CASTPPAKNTEAFF.

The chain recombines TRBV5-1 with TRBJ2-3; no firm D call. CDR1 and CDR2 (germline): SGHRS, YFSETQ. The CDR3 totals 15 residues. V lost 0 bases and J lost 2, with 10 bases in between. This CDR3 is CASSLGSALTDTQYF. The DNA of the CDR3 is TGCGCCAGCAGCTTGGGTTCTGCTCTCACAGATACGCAGTATTTT.

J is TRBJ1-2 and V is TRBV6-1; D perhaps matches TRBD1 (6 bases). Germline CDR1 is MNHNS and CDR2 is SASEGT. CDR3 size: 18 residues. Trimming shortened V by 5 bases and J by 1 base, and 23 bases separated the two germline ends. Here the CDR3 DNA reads TGTGCCAGCAGTAAAGAAGCTCTCAGGGGATTTTATAACTATGGCTACACCTTC. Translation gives CASSKEALRGFYNYGYTF.

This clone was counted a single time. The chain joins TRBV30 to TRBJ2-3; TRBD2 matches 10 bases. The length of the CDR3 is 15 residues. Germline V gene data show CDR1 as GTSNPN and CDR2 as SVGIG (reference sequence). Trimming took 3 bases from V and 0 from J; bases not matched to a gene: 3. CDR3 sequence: CAWRSGGASTDTQYF. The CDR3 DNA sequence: TGTGCCTGGAGGAGCGGGGGGGCGAGCACAGATACGCAGTATTTT.

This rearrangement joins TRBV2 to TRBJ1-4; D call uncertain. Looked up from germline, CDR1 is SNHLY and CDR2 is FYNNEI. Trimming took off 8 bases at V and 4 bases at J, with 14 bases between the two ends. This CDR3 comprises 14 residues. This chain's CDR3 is CASRSSSGNEKLFF. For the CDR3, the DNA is TGTGCCAGCCGGTCGAGTTCGGGTAATGAAAAACTGTTTTTT. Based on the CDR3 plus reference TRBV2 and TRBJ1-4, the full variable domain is EPEVTQTPSHQVTQMGQEVILRCVPISNHLYFYWYRQILGQKVEFLVSFYNNEISEKSEIFDDQFSVERPDGSNFTLKIRSTKLEDSAMYFCASRSSSGNEKLFFGSGTQLSVL.